The next 8 T cell receptor beta chains were all read from a single sample in a study of identical twins. TCRdb re-analysed the 5' RACE reads in MiXCR, keeping a single row per CDR3 protein. Of roughly 720,000 distinct CDR3 sequences in the sample, about 20% are singletons; the top ten hold less than 15%. These data are also associated with another study on T cells expressing NK-cell markers.

Sequencing was done on a sample of PBMCs. These receptor sequences come from a woman in her late teens or twenties in good health.

This clonotype was detected a few times. The chain links TRBV12-3 or TRBV12-4 to TRBJ1-6, with D perhaps TRBD1 (6 bases). Deletions cut 3 bases from V and 9 bases from J, with 15 bases between. The CDR3 extends over 15 amino acids. In DNA, the CDR3 is TGTGCCAGCAGTTTTAGGGGGGAGAGCGGTTCACCCCTCCACTTT. It specifies CASSFRGESGSPLHF.

This clonotype was found once. The chain recombines TRBV4-3 with TRBJ1-3, with unresolved D. CDR3 size: 15 residues. V gave up 1 base and J gave up 0 bases, with 7 bases separating them. Germline assignment: CDR1 LGHNA and CDR2 YSLEER. The CDR3 bases are TGCGCCAGCAGCCAAGGTCCTCACTCTGGAAACACCATATATTTT. This translates into CASSQGPHSGNTIYF.

V gene TRBV5-1 combines with J gene TRBJ2-1; 7 bases line up with TRBD2. Germline CDR1 SGHRS, CDR2 YFSETQ. V lost 4 bases and J lost 4; bases outside the gene matches: 17. The CDR3 loop spans 18 amino acids. In DNA, the CDR3 is TGCGCCAGCAGCGAAACCCCCGGGTTCCAGCGGGGTTACAATGAGCAGTTCTTC. Translated: CASSETPGFQRGYNEQFF. Combining the CDR3 with reference TRBV5-1 and TRBJ2-1 gives the whole variable domain KAGVTQTPRYLIKTRGQQVTLSCSPISGHRSVSWYQQTPGQGLQFLFEYFSETQRNKGNFPGRFSGRQFSNSRSEMNVSTLELGDSALYLCASSETPGFQRGYNEQFFGPGTRLTVL.

In this sample, this clonotype turned up a few times. This chain uses TRBV27 with TRBJ1-1; 7 nucleotides agree with TRBD1. This CDR3 is built from 13 residues. The germline gives CDR1 MNHEY, CDR2 SMNVEV (reference sequence). V gave up 5 bases and J gave up 8 bases; unmatched junction bases: 8. The CDR3 reads CASSLPGQTEAFF. DNA for the CDR3: TGTGCCAGCAGTCTCCCGGGACAGACGGAAGCTTTCTTT.

This clonotype was counted a few times. The chain links TRBV21-1 to TRBJ2-3; TRBD1 is taken as the D call from the table, unchecked against the DNA. TRBV21-1 is an annotated pseudogene. The CDR3 sequence is 15 residues long. The CDR3 region is CASTPLIGVGDTQYF. The CDR3 coding sequence is TGTGCCAGCACCCCCCTAATAGGGGTGGGAGATACGCAGTATTTT.

The genes are TRBV5-5 and TRBJ2-2; D gene uncertain. Germline V lookup: CDR1 SGHKS, CDR2 YYEKEE (reference sequence). The V gene lost 4 bases and the J gene lost 9 bases, with 13 bases spanning the gap. The CDR3 is made up of 13 amino acids. CDR3 in amino acids: CASSRTLQRELFF. The CDR3 nucleotides read TGTGCCAGCAGCCGCACACTCCAGCGGGAGCTGTTTTTT.

The genes are TRBV7-9 and TRBJ2-7, with D possibly TRBD2 on 5 matching bases. Trimming pared 5 bases from V and 5 bases from J, leaving 25 bases between. The CDR3 is made up of 17 amino acids. CDR1 and CDR2 (germline): SEHNR, FQNEAQ (reference sequence). DNA for the CDR3: TGTGCCAGCAGCCGCCCATTCCCGGTGGGGAGAATGAACGAGCAGTACTTC. Amino acids: CASSRPFPVGRMNEQYF.

The V gene is TRBV10-3, the J gene TRBJ2-3; 8 bases line up with TRBD1. In germline, CDR1 is ENHRY, CDR2 SYGVKD. V lost 11 bases, J lost 6 bases, and 13 bases stayed unmatched. The CDR3 contains 14 residues. Here the CDR3 DNA reads TGTGCCGTCACTAGTCGGACAGGGCAGGATACGCAGTATTTT. Translated: CAVTSRTGQDTQYF.